A single sample gave rise to the 21 T cell receptor beta chains below, sequenced in a study of cytomegalovirus exposure and HLA in healthy donors. PCR amplification relied on 60 Vbeta primers (plus 13 Jbeta primers). This table comes from immunoSEQ multiplex PCR, and its TCRdb copy is limited to in-frame clones, with some not included. The sample has around 280,000 clones, 70% to 90% seen once. Sequencing was done on a sample of PBMCs. These TCRs come from a woman between 18 and 29 years old in good health and CMV-seronegative.

This clone was recorded a few times. The rearrangement links TRBV25-1 to TRBJ1-2, with TRBD1 matching 8 bases. CDR1 MGHDK and CDR2 SYGVNS come from the germline V gene. The junction had 5 bases not matched to a gene; V was cut back by 3 bases and J by 2 bases. The CDR3 is 15 residues long. DNA of the CDR3: TGTGCCAGCAGTGAGGGACAGGCTCTAAACTATGGCTACACCTTC. Translated, it gives CASSEGQALNYGYTF.

This clone appeared a single time. The chain carries TRBV7-9 and TRBJ1-2, with D possibly being TRBD1 (5 bases). Germline CDR1 reads SEHNR; CDR2 reads FQNEAQ (reference sequence). The CDR3 is made up of 17 amino acids. V was pared by 4 bases and J by 4 bases, with 22 bases between. CDR3 DNA sequence: TGTGCCAGCAGCTCCACCTTGATGACTCGCGGGGCCTATGGCTACACCTTC. The encoded protein is CASSSTLMTRGAYGYTF.

The chain employs TRBV27 and TRBJ1-4, with 9 bases lining up with TRBD1. V was clipped by 3 bases and J by 7 bases; unmatched bases: 9. This CDR3 has 16 residues. Germline V gene lookup returns CDR1 MNHEY and CDR2 SMNVEV (reference sequence). In DNA, the CDR3 is TGTGCCAGCAGTTTCTCCTGGGGACAGGGAGGTGAAAAACTGTTTTTT. Protein sequence: CASSFSWGQGGEKLFF.

The rearrangement links TRBV12-5 to TRBJ1-2; D unresolved. Between the trimmed V and J ends, which lost 0 bases and 8 bases, there was a span of 7 bases. The germline V gene has CDR1 LGHNT and CDR2 FRNRAP. The CDR3 has 12 amino acids. The CDR3 DNA reads TGTGCTAGTGGTTTGGTCCTCGAGGGCTACACCTTC. Protein sequence: CASGLVLEGYTF. The full variable domain, rest sourced from reference TRBV12-5 and TRBJ1-2, is DARVTQTPRHKVTEMGQEVTMRCQPILGHNTVFWYRQTMMQGLELLAYFRNRAPLDDSGMPKDRFSAEMPDATLATLKIQPSEPRDSAVYFCASGLVLEGYTFGSGTRLTVV.

The genes are TRBV25-1 and TRBJ2-1, with 7 bases identical to TRBD1. CDR3 length: 12 amino acids. Germline CDR1 reads MGHDK; CDR2 reads SYGVNS. V lost 8 bases and J lost 3; bases outside the gene matches: 1. CDR3 amino acids: CASSGGYNEQFF. The DNA of the CDR3 is TGTGCCAGCTCAGGGGGCTACAATGAGCAGTTCTTC.

CDR3 residues: CASSSGLANTEAFF. The CDR3, as DNA: TGTGCCAGCAGCTCGGGACTAGCGAACACTGAAGCTTTCTTT. The genes are TRBV7-2 and TRBJ1-1; tentative D call: TRBD1 (5 bases). CDR1 and CDR2 (germline): SGHTA, FQGNSA. The CDR3 covers 14 residues. The germline V and J ends were trimmed by 4 bases and 1 base, with 10 bases remaining between them.

The rearrangement uses TRBV25-1 and TRBJ2-5, with 7 bases fitting TRBD1. The trim removed 8 bases at V and 1 base at J, leaving 10 bases unmatched. Germline-derived CDR1 and CDR2 are MGHDK and SYGVNS. The CDR3 length is 15 residues. The CDR3 loop is CASRRSDRTQETQYF. CDR3 sequence (DNA): TGTGCCAGCCGTCGTTCGGACAGGACCCAAGAGACCCAGTACTTC.

The rearrangement links TRBV10-3 to TRBJ2-3; 7 bases map to TRBD1. V lost 5 bases, J lost 7 bases, and 6 bases stayed unmatched. The CDR3 runs 13 residues. Germline CDR1 ENHRY, CDR2 SYGVKD. Written as DNA, the CDR3 is TGTGCCATCAGTAAAGGGACAGTTCATACGCAGTATTTT. Encoded protein: CAISKGTVHTQYF.

The chain uses TRBV27 and TRBJ1-3; TRBD1 is a possible D gene (6 bases). The V gene's germline CDR1 is MNHEY and CDR2 SMNVEV (reference sequence). V lost 0 bases, J lost 3 bases, and 6 bases lay in between. The CDR3 sequence is 14 residues long. CDR3 bases: TGTGCCAGCAGTTTATCGGACAGTGGAAACACCATATATTTT. Protein: CASSLSDSGNTIYF.

The V and J genes are TRBV11-2 and TRBJ2-7; TRBD1 agrees at 7 bases. The CDR3 loop spans 14 amino acids. CDR1 and CDR2 (germline): SGHAT, FQNNGV. The junction had 5 bases not matched to a gene; V was cut back by 5 bases and J by 1 base. The CDR3 is CASSPGTASYEQYF. CDR3 DNA: TGTGCCAGCAGCCCCGGGACAGCATCCTACGAGCAGTACTTC.

This clone was found once. The sample has other DNA sequences that encode this CDR3 too. This chain joins TRBV4-1 and TRBJ1-2; TRBD1 is a possible D gene (5 bases). The CDR3 has 13 amino acids. Trimming took off 1 base at V and 2 bases at J, with 5 bases between the two ends. Germline assignment: CDR1 MGHRA and CDR2 YSYEKL. CDR3 in amino acids: CASSQGGNYGYTF. As DNA, the CDR3 is TGCGCCAGCAGCCAAGGGGGCAACTATGGCTACACCTTC.

Details on this clone: Other DNA sequences in this specimen translate into the identical CDR3. The V gene is TRBV9, the J gene TRBJ2-7; TRBD1 matches 7 bases. The CDR3 covers 14 residues. The germline V gene has CDR1 SGDLS and CDR2 YYNGEE. The ends lost 4 bases at V and 0 bases at J; junction bases unmatched: 4. The CDR3 reads CASSLRDSSYEQYF. The CDR3 DNA follows: TGTGCCAGCAGCCTCCGGGACAGCTCCTACGAGCAGTACTTC.

This chain connects TRBV25-1 to TRBJ2-1; TRBD1 aligns across 7 bases. J gave up 5 bases and V 6 bases, and 10 bases lay outside the gene matches. This CDR3 comprises 15 residues. The germline gives CDR1 MGHDK, CDR2 SYGVNS. In DNA, the CDR3 is TGTGCCAGCAGCGACCGACAGGGTACTCACAATGAGCAGTTCTTC. Translated, it gives CASSDRQGTHNEQFF. Filled out from reference TRBV25-1 and TRBJ2-1, the complete variable domain reads EADIYQTPRYLVIGTGKKITLECSQTMGHDKMYWYQQDPGMELHLIHYSYGVNSTEKGDLSSESTVSRIRTEHFPLTLESARPSHTSQYLCASSDRQGTHNEQFFGPGTRLTVL.

The chain employs TRBV9 and TRBJ2-3, with 11 positions matching TRBD2. CDR3 length equals 17 residues. CDR1 is SGDLS and CDR2 is YYNGEE in the germline V gene. With V trimmed by 0 bases and J by 5 bases, 8 bases remained unmatched. This CDR3 is CASSVEGSGGVGDTQYF. The CDR3 DNA reads TGTGCCAGCAGCGTAGAGGGTAGCGGGGGGGTTGGAGATACGCAGTATTTT.

V is TRBV27 and J is TRBJ2-2; a possible D gene is TRBD1 (5 bases). The germline V gene has CDR1 MNHEY and CDR2 SMNVEV (reference sequence). The CDR3 spans 15 residues. Trimming left V 3 bases short and J 6 bases short, with 14 bases between. For the CDR3, the DNA is TGTGCCAGCAGTTTCACCGCAGGGTTGGCCGGGGAGCTGTTTTTT. The encoded protein is CASSFTAGLAGELFF.

This rearrangement joins TRBV15 to TRBJ1-3; 7 bases agree with TRBD1. Trimming took 9 bases from V and 0 from J; bases not matched to a gene: 14. CDR3 length: 17 amino acids. Per the germline V gene, CDR1 is LNHNV and CDR2 is YYDKDF (reference sequence). This CDR3 is CATSDPPGQSSGNTIYF. The CDR3, as DNA: TGTGCCACGTCTGATCCACCGGGACAGAGCTCTGGAAACACCATATATTTT.

On this clone: Its ends do not fully match the called genes, so a read error is possible. The V gene is TRBV7-3, the J gene TRBJ1-1; TRBD1 matches at 7 bases. This CDR3 has 13 amino acids. The germline V gene has CDR1 SGHTA and CDR2 FQGTGA. The CDR3 sequence is CSSSLNKGAQAFF. The DNA of the CDR3 is TGTTCCAGCAGCTTAAATAAGGGGGCGCAGGCTTTCTTT.

Remarks on this clone: The junction departs from the called germline gene at one end, perhaps through a read error. In the same sample, other DNA sequences code for this CDR3. This sequence joins TRBV6-1 and TRBJ1-6; TRBD1 agrees at 7 bases. The V gene's germline CDR1 is MNHNS and CDR2 SASEGT. CDR3 length: 15 residues. CDR3 DNA: TGTGCCAGCAGTGAGAGACAGGGAAATAATTCCCCCCTCCACTTT. Protein sequence: CASSERQGNNSPLHF.

The chain recombines TRBV5-5 with TRBJ1-1, with a possible D match to TRBD1 (6 bases). This CDR3 spans 11 amino acids. Germline loops: CDR1 SGHKS, CDR2 YYEKEE (reference sequence). Trimming shortened V by 2 bases and J by 11 bases, and 10 bases separated the two germline ends. CDR3 sequence: CASSFSRGAFF. CDR3 nucleotides: TGTGCCAGCAGCTTTTCAAGGGGGGCTTTCTTT.

V is TRBV18 and J is TRBJ1-1; D ambiguous. CDR1 and CDR2 (germline): KGHSH, LQKENI. The germline V and J ends were trimmed by 3 bases and 0 bases, with 11 bases remaining between them. CDR3 length: 15 amino acids. The CDR3 loop reads CASSPQDGMNTEAFF. DNA for the CDR3: TGTGCCAGCTCACCTCAGGACGGGATGAACACTGAAGCTTTCTTT.

The chain recombines TRBV9 with TRBJ2-3; 15 bases align to TRBD2. Germline V gives CDR1 SGDLS, CDR2 YYNGEE. The CDR3 is 19 amino acids. Losses at the gene ends were 3 bases for V and 4 bases for J; bases not matched to a gene: 12. The DNA for the CDR3 is TGTGCCAGCAGCGCGCTCACCGGACTAGCGGGGGGGGCAGCAGATACGCAGTATTTT. It translates to CASSALTGLAGGAADTQYF. Filled out from reference TRBV9 and TRBJ2-3, the complete variable domain reads DSGVTQTPKHLITATGQRVTLRCSPRSGDLSVYWYQQSLDQGLQFLIQYYNGEERAKGNILERFSAQQFPDLHSELNLSSLELGDSALYFCASSALTGLAGGAADTQYFGPGTRLTVL.